The 8 T cell receptor beta chains in this list originate from one sample, sequenced in a study of cytomegalovirus exposure and HLA in healthy donors. PCR amplification relied on 60 Vbeta primers (plus 13 Jbeta primers). Profiled with immunoSEQ multiplex PCR; TCRdb holds only in-frame clones, not every one. The table has about 120,000 clones, roughly 80% seen once; the top ten hold less than 4.5%. Sequencing was performed on PBMCs. The receptors here all came from a woman in her thirties or forties in good health and CMV-seronegative.

The chain couples TRBV6-1 to TRBJ2-7; 7 nucleotides line up with TRBD2. This CDR3 comprises 12 residues. V lost 8 bases and J lost 4; bases outside the gene matches: 5. Per the germline V gene, CDR1 is MNHNS and CDR2 is SASEGT. In DNA form, the CDR3 reads TGTGCCAGCGGGGGGGAGATTTACGAGCAGTACTTC. It specifies CASGGEIYEQYF.

This clone showed up just once. J is TRBJ2-2 and V is TRBV14; 8 bases fit TRBD2. With 4 bases clipped from V and 5 bases from J, the junction kept 9 bases outside the gene matches. The CDR3 is 16 amino acids. Germline V lookup: CDR1 SGHDN, CDR2 FVKESK. This chain's CDR3 is CASSPLGSGITGELFF. The DNA for the CDR3 is TGTGCCAGCAGCCCCCTGGGTAGCGGGATTACCGGGGAGCTGTTTTTT.

Regarding this clone: The junction shows a germline mismatch at one end, possibly a read error. The chain joins TRBV7-9 to TRBJ1-2, with 10 bases fitting TRBD1. The CDR3 has 16 residues. Germline CDR1 and CDR2: SEHNR and FQNEAQ (reference sequence). The CDR3 sequence: CSSSLWTGGADYGYTF. For the CDR3, the DNA is TGTTCCAGCAGCTTATGGACAGGGGGAGCGGACTATGGCTACACCTTC.

The chain joins TRBV28 to TRBJ2-1, with TRBD2 matching over 8 bases. V shed 5 bases, J shed 0 bases, and the junction held 6 bases outside the gene matches. Germline V gives CDR1 MDHEN, CDR2 SYDVKM. The CDR3 sequence is 16 residues long. In DNA form, the CDR3 reads TGTGCCAGCAGTCTCATTGGGACTAGCTCCTACAATGAGCAGTTCTTC. Its translation: CASSLIGTSSYNEQFF.

The J gene is TRBJ1-5, the V gene TRBV4-2, with TRBD1 matching over 9 bases. J lost 3 bases, V lost 3 bases, and 3 bases had no gene match. This CDR3 region has 15 residues. CDR1 is LGHNA and CDR2 is YNFKEQ in the germline V gene. CDR3 bases: TGTGCCAGCAGCCACACAGGGGGCTACAATCAGCCCCAGCATTTT. This translates into CASSHTGGYNQPQHF.

This clone was counted a single time. V usage is TRBV4-3 and J usage is TRBJ2-5; 8 bases line up with TRBD2. The V gene's germline CDR1 is LGHNA and CDR2 YSLEER. V lost 4 bases to trimming and J lost 4 bases; unmatched junction nucleotides: 17. The CDR3 has 18 amino acids. The CDR3: CASSRRPLAGGAGETQYF. In DNA form, the CDR3 reads TGCGCCAGCAGCCGGCGACCTCTAGCCGGGGGGGCCGGAGAGACCCAGTACTTC.

In regard to this clone: This CDR3 is also generated by other DNA sequences in the sample. CDR3 bases: TGTGCCAGCAGGGGCCAGGGTTACACTGAAGCTTTCTTT. It encodes CASRGQGYTEAFF. V and J are TRBV6-6 and TRBJ1-1; D might be TRBD1 (5 bases). This CDR3 is built from 13 residues. Trimming cost V 6 bases and J 3 bases, with 11 bases left between them. From germline, CDR1 is MNHNY and CDR2 SVGAGI (reference sequence).

The genes are TRBV28 and TRBJ2-7; 8 bases are shared with TRBD1. The CDR3 length is 14 residues. CDR1 is MDHEN, CDR2 SYDVKM, per germline. Trimming took 6 bases from V and 2 from J; bases not matched to a gene: 6. CDR3 sequence: CASRLDRGTYEQYF. The CDR3 coding sequence is TGTGCCAGCAGACTCGACAGGGGCACCTACGAGCAGTACTTC.